A single sample gave rise to the 26 T cell receptor beta chains below, sequenced in a study of OX40 agonist ivuxolimab in advanced cancers. TCRdb's copy holds only in-frame clones and misses some; the assay was immunoSEQ multiplex PCR. The data contain roughly 34,000 clones, about 93% of them singletons. The starting material was CD4+ or CD8+ T cells sorted from blood, obtained in a trial of the OX40 agonist ivuxolimab. The receptors originated from an adult with an advanced solid tumor such as melanoma, head and neck, liver or kidney cancer.

The CDR3 is CASSLLAGSTDTQYF. The CDR3 DNA sequence: TGTGCCAGCAGCTTATTAGCGGGGAGCACAGATACGCAGTATTTT. The rearrangement links TRBV7-6 to TRBJ2-3; 8 positions match TRBD2. V dropped 2 bases and J dropped 0; count of bases not matched to a gene: 1. Germline values: CDR1 SGHVS, CDR2 FNYEAQ. The CDR3 length is 15 residues.

The rearrangement links TRBV28 to TRBJ2-1; D may be TRBD1 (6 bases). V lost 4 bases and J 3 bases, leaving 13 bases between the germline ends. Per the germline V gene, CDR1 is MDHEN and CDR2 is SYDVKM. The CDR3 has 15 residues. The CDR3, as DNA: TGTGCCAGCAGTTCTTTGGCAGGGGTCTACAATGAGCAGTTCTTC. Protein product: CASSSLAGVYNEQFF.

V usage is TRBV29-1 and J usage is TRBJ2-5, with D tentatively TRBD1 (6 bases). The length of the CDR3 is 12 residues. Between the trimmed V and J ends, which lost 6 bases and 6 bases, there was a span of 14 bases. Germline-derived CDR1 and CDR2 are SQVTM and ANQGSEA. Here the CDR3 DNA reads TGCAGCGTCTCCGGTGGGGGCAAGACCCAGTACTTC. Amino acids: CSVSGGGKTQYF.

The gene calls are TRBV5-4 and TRBJ2-5; 10 nucleotides line up with TRBD2. The CDR3 is 15 amino acids. Germline V gene sequence: CDR1 SGHNT, CDR2 YYREEE (reference sequence). With V trimmed by 3 bases and J by 1 base, 3 bases remained unmatched. CDR3 loop: CASSSGLARQETQYF. The DNA for the CDR3 is TGTGCCAGCAGCTCGGGACTAGCGCGCCAAGAGACCCAGTACTTC.

The rearrangement uses TRBV5-1 and TRBJ2-5, with 8 bases identical to TRBD1. CDR1 and CDR2 from the germline V gene are SGHRS and YFSETQ. The length of the CDR3 is 13 residues. Trimming at V came to 5 bases and at J to 5 bases, leaving 5 bases not matched to a gene. The CDR3 is CASRTGDVETQYF. The CDR3 bases are TGCGCCAGCAGGACAGGGGACGTGGAGACCCAGTACTTC.

This clone was seen a handful of times. The chain recombines TRBV25-1 with TRBJ1-1, with D maybe TRBD1 (6 bases). The germline gives CDR1 MGHDK, CDR2 SYGVNS. The CDR3 sequence is 13 residues long. V lost 1 base and J 7 bases, leaving 10 bases between the germline ends. The chain's CDR3 is CASSELRTDEAFF. Written as DNA, the CDR3 is TGTGCCAGCAGTGAATTGAGGACAGATGAAGCTTTCTTT.

This chain's CDR3 is CASSEYSGTNTGELFF. The CDR3 nucleotides read TGTGCCAGCAGTGAATATAGCGGGACAAACACCGGGGAGCTGTTTTTT. The chain has TRBV2 and TRBJ2-2, with 8 bases aligning to TRBD2. The CDR3 runs to 16 residues. Germline assignment: CDR1 SNHLY and CDR2 FYNNEI. Unmatched junction bases numbered 4, after V lost 2 bases and J lost 2 bases.

The CDR3 bases are TGTGCCAGCAGTGGGACTAGCGGGGGGTACACAGATACGCAGTATTTT. Translation gives CASSGTSGGYTDTQYF. The chain uses TRBV2 and TRBJ2-3; 14 bases map to TRBD2. V was pared by 4 bases and J by 2 bases, with 2 bases of the junction left unmatched. The CDR3 loop spans 16 amino acids. Germline CDR1 reads SNHLY; CDR2 reads FYNNEI.

This clone was observed once. The chain joins TRBV9 to TRBJ1-1, with TRBD1 matching 7 bases. Germline CDR1 and CDR2: SGDLS and YYNGEE. The CDR3 is made up of 14 amino acids. The V gene end was trimmed by 0 bases and the J gene end by 5 bases; junction bases not matched to a gene: 4. CDR3 sequence reads: CASSVAQGGTEAFF. Here the CDR3 DNA reads TGTGCCAGCAGCGTAGCCCAGGGGGGAACTGAAGCTTTCTTT.

The chain combines TRBV7-2 with TRBJ2-3; TRBD1 matches at 8 bases. Germline V gives CDR1 SGHTA, CDR2 FQGNSA. The CDR3 spans 15 residues. Trimming took 0 bases from V and 3 from J; bases not matched to a gene: 2. Here the CDR3 DNA reads TGTGCCAGCAGCTTAGCCAGGGGGCGGACAGATACGCAGTATTTT. Its protein is CASSLARGRTDTQYF.

The gene calls are TRBV9 and TRBJ1-3; D is uncertain. The germline CDR1 and CDR2 sequences are SGDLS and YYNGEE. CDR3 length: 15 residues. With 1 base removed from V and 0 bases from J, the gap between germline ends came to 8 bases. The CDR3 nucleotides are TGTGCCAGCAGCGTATCAGAATACTCTGGAAACACCATATATTTT. The encoded protein is CASSVSEYSGNTIYF.

The chain recombines TRBV7-8 with TRBJ2-5; D possibly matches TRBD1 or TRBD2 (5 bases each). The CDR3 contains 15 residues. The germline V and J ends were trimmed by 2 bases and 4 bases, with 14 bases remaining between them. Germline-derived CDR1 and CDR2 are SGHVS and FQNEAQ. CDR3: CASSLYWDLGETQYF. CDR3 coding DNA: TGTGCCAGCAGCTTATATTGGGACCTGGGAGAGACCCAGTACTTC.

The CDR3 protein is CASSLDRENNEQFF. The CDR3 DNA reads as TGTGCCAGCAGCTTGGACAGGGAAAACAATGAGCAGTTCTTC. The chain has TRBV5-4 and TRBJ2-1; D possibly corresponds to TRBD1 (6 bases). The V gene's germline CDR1 is SGHNT and CDR2 YYREEE (reference sequence). CDR3 length: 14 amino acids. V lost 0 bases to trimming and J lost 5 bases, with 9 bases between them.

The rearrangement uses TRBV4-3 and TRBJ2-5, with D perhaps given as TRBD1 or TRBD2 (5 bases each). The end of the DNA aligns better with TRBJ2-7, so the J call may be wrong. In germline, CDR1 is LGHNA, CDR2 YSLEER. The CDR3 totals 16 residues. In nucleotides, the CDR3 is TGCGCCAGCAGCCAAGATATCGGGACCCGGGCCTACGAGCAGTACTTC. This sequence encodes CASSQDIGTRAYEQYF.

This clone was recorded only once. The rearrangement uses TRBV27 and TRBJ2-5, with 8 bases that match TRBD2. The J call may be incorrect, as the DNA end agrees better with TRBJ2-7. The germline CDR1 and CDR2 sequences are MNHEY and SMNVEV (reference sequence). This CDR3 is built from 17 residues. The CDR3 DNA sequence: TGTGCCAGCAGTTCCTACTCGAGCGGGAGCCTTTCCTACGAGCAGTACTTC. The encoded protein is CASSSYSSGSLSYEQYF.

The chain couples TRBV9 to TRBJ2-1, with 7 bases that match TRBD1. From germline, CDR1 is SGDLS and CDR2 YYNGEE. V trimming: 0 bases; J trimming: 1 base; junction bases outside the gene matches: 1. The CDR3 has 15 residues. The CDR3 sequence is CASSVETGSYNEQFF. The CDR3 DNA sequence: TGTGCCAGCAGCGTAGAGACAGGGTCCTACAATGAGCAGTTCTTC.

The chain uses TRBV4-2 and TRBJ2-1; possible D gene TRBD1, 6 bases. Per the germline V gene, CDR1 is LGHNA and CDR2 is YNFKEQ. V was cut by 0 bases and J by 2 bases, with 8 bases left in between. This CDR3 contains 15 residues. The CDR3 DNA is TGTGCCAGCAGCCAAGAACAGGGCCCCTACAATGAGCAGTTCTTC. Protein: CASSQEQGPYNEQFF.

The chain carries TRBV5-1 and TRBJ2-1; D is tentatively TRBD1 or TRBD2 (9 bases each). There are 20 residues in the CDR3. Trimming cost V 2 bases and J 3 bases, with 27 bases left between them. Germline loops: CDR1 SGHRS, CDR2 YFSETQ. CDR3: CASSFSTGGRLAGDYNEQFF. The CDR3 DNA is TGCGCCAGCAGCTTTTCGACAGGGGGTAGGTTAGCGGGAGACTACAATGAGCAGTTCTTC.

CDR3 nucleotides: TGTGCCTGGAGTGTAGTATATTCCCGGCAGTATTTT. It codes for CAWSVVYSRQYF. The genes are TRBV30 and TRBJ2-3; no clear D. Per germline, CDR1 GTSNPN and CDR2 SVGIG (reference sequence). The CDR3 has 12 amino acids. The V end was cut by 0 bases, the J end by 11 bases, with 12 bases between.

V is TRBV6-5 and J is TRBJ2-7, with D perhaps TRBD1 (6 bases). Trimming cost V 6 bases and J 5 bases, with 8 bases left between them. Germline CDR1 and CDR2: MNHEY and SVGAGI. This CDR3 has 11 amino acids. In DNA, the CDR3 is TGTGCCAGCAGACAGGGCCACGAGCAGTACTTC. Translating it yields CASRQGHEQYF.

This rearrangement joins TRBV5-1 to TRBJ2-5, with TRBD2 identical over 9 bases. Germline V lookup: CDR1 SGHRS, CDR2 YFSETQ. Germline trimming cut 3 bases from V and 3 bases from J; bases unmatched to any gene: 6. This CDR3 contains 15 residues. The chain's CDR3 is CASSSAGGREETQYF. The CDR3 DNA sequence: TGCGCCAGCAGCTCTGCGGGCGGGAGGGAAGAGACCCAGTACTTC.

The chain links TRBV18 to TRBJ2-1; 10 bases line up with TRBD2. Germline CDR1 reads KGHSH; CDR2 reads LQKENI. J gave up 2 bases and V 3 bases, and 13 bases lay outside the gene matches. The CDR3 has 19 residues. Written as DNA, the CDR3 is TGTGCCAGCTCACCTAGAGTGCTAGCGGGGGCTCTACCCTACAATGAGCAGTTCTTC. This sequence encodes CASSPRVLAGALPYNEQFF.

V usage is TRBV4-2 and J usage is TRBJ1-1; weak D call: TRBD1 (6 bases). The ends were cut back, 0 bases at V and 4 bases at J, with 12 bases in the middle. CDR3 length: 15 residues. Germline CDR1 is LGHNA and CDR2 is YNFKEQ. This CDR3 is CASSQEEAGATEAFF. The CDR3 DNA sequence: TGTGCCAGCAGCCAAGAGGAGGCAGGGGCCACTGAAGCTTTCTTT.

The chain uses TRBV6-1 and TRBJ1-2, with D perhaps TRBD1 (5 bases). Trimming stripped 7 bases from V and 0 bases from J, with 12 bases between. The CDR3 consists of 14 residues. Germline CDR1 MNHNS, CDR2 SASEGT. CDR3 nucleotide sequence: TGTGCCAGCAAGGACACAGTTACTAACTATGGCTACACCTTC. As protein: CASKDTVTNYGYTF.

This chain joins TRBV5-1 and TRBJ1-2; 9 positions match TRBD1. Germline V lookup: CDR1 SGHRS, CDR2 YFSETQ. This CDR3 spans 14 amino acids. The V and J ends lost 4 bases and 1 base, in that order; junction bases with no gene match: 2. Here the CDR3 reads CASSPGQGNYGYTF. For the CDR3, the DNA is TGCGCCAGCAGCCCGGGACAGGGTAACTATGGCTACACCTTC.

V usage is TRBV10-2 and J usage is TRBJ2-2; 7 bases map to TRBD1. This CDR3 has 17 amino acids. Germline CDR1 WSHSY, CDR2 SAAADI. V dropped 6 bases and J dropped 2; count of bases not matched to a gene: 12. The CDR3 reads CASRLPLGQTNTGELFF. Written as DNA, the CDR3 is TGCGCCAGCAGGCTCCCTTTGGGACAGACCAACACCGGGGAGCTGTTTTTT.